Below are 20 T cell receptor beta chains sequenced from a single sample in a study of response to subunit inactivated influenza vaccine. TCRdb re-called the RT-PCR reads with MiXCR, one entry per CDR3 protein. The profile covers more than 550,000 distinct CDR3 sequences, with roughly 12% appearing a single time and around 10% taken by the ten largest. The sample was also linked to a second study, of T cells expressing NK-cell markers. That study reports: 5'RACE template switching built TCR beta cDNA with unique molecular identifiers.

Sequenced material: PBMCs from blood, taken on the day of vaccination. All receptors derive from a man in his fifties or sixties who received an inactivated influenza vaccine.

The sample holds a few counts of this clonotype. This chain connects TRBV11-2 to TRBJ2-7; 9 bases are a match to TRBD1. Germline CDR1 and CDR2: SGHAT and FQNNGV. This CDR3 has 14 amino acids. V lost 4 bases, J lost 4 bases, and 5 bases stayed unmatched. As DNA, the CDR3 is TGTGCCAGCAGCTACCGGGACAGGGAATACGAGCAGTACTTC. This encodes CASSYRDREYEQYF.

This clonotype was recorded at least ten times. The V call is TRBV4-1, the J call TRBJ2-1; TRBD1 aligns across 9 bases. This CDR3 is built from 13 residues. Germline lookup yields CDR1 MGHRA and CDR2 YSYEKL. Losses at the gene ends were 1 base for V and 15 bases for J; bases not matched to a gene: 7. This CDR3 reads CASSQGDRDRVFF. The CDR3 DNA reads TGCGCCAGCAGCCAAGGTGACCGGGACAGGGTGTTCTTC.

This clonotype was counted between two and nine times. The CDR3 sequence is CATKGLAGGPGAGELFF. The CDR3 DNA reads TGTGCCACCAAGGGACTAGCGGGAGGGCCGGGGGCCGGGGAGCTGTTTTTT. The chain employs TRBV10-3 and TRBJ2-2; the match to TRBD2 covers 16 bases. Germline V gene lookup returns CDR1 ENHRY and CDR2 SYGVKD. Losses at the gene ends were 10 bases for V and 6 bases for J; bases not matched to a gene: 11. The CDR3 has 17 amino acids.

CDR3: CASSWVKRNTGELFF. DNA of the CDR3: TGTGCCAGCAGCTGGGTAAAAAGAAACACCGGGGAGCTGTTTTTT. The chain is built from TRBV7-9 and TRBJ2-2; no clear D gene. V was shortened by 4 bases and J by 2 bases, with 11 bases between the two germline ends. The CDR3 covers 15 residues. Per germline, CDR1 SEHNR and CDR2 FQNEAQ (reference sequence).

This chain connects TRBV4-2 to TRBJ1-4; D is uncertain. CDR1 is LGHNA, CDR2 YNFKEQ, per germline. CDR3 size: 15 residues. Trimming removed 0 bases at V and 2 bases at J, with 7 bases between. Here the CDR3 reads CASSQEGGTNEKLFF. CDR3 DNA sequence: TGTGCCAGCAGCCAAGAAGGTGGGACTAATGAAAAACTGTTTTTT.

This clonotype has only a few counts. This sequence joins TRBV20-1 and TRBJ2-7; D possibly corresponds to TRBD1 (6 bases). CDR3 length equals 13 residues. Germline CDR1 and CDR2: DFQATT and SNEGSKA (reference sequence). Trimming removed 3 bases from V and 1 base from J, with 10 bases in between. CDR3 residues: CSASRGVSYEQYF. The CDR3, as DNA: TGCAGTGCTAGCAGGGGAGTATCCTACGAGCAGTACTTC.

Ten or more counts support this clonotype. Here the CDR3 DNA reads TGTGCCAGCAGCTTAGTACCGGGGCCAGATACGCAGTATTTT. Translating it yields CASSLVPGPDTQYF. This sequence joins TRBV7-9 and TRBJ2-3, with D perhaps being TRBD1 or TRBD2 (5 bases each). The V gene lost 1 base and the J gene lost 4 bases, with 9 bases spanning the gap. In germline, CDR1 is SEHNR, CDR2 FQNEAQ (reference sequence). The length of the CDR3 is 14 residues.

To note about this clonotype: This may stem from a read error, because a much larger clone lies one nucleotide away. CDR3 DNA sequence: TGCACCAGCAGCCAAGTTTGGGGATATAATTCACCCCTCCACTTT. Protein sequence: CTSSQVWGYNSPLHF. V is TRBV4-3 and J is TRBJ1-6; D gene unclear. Per the germline V gene, CDR1 is LGHNA and CDR2 is YSLEER. The CDR3 length is 15 residues.

The chain couples TRBV2 to TRBJ2-6; 7 bases agree with TRBD1. CDR1 is SNHLY, CDR2 FYNNEI, per germline. The CDR3 length is 15 residues. With V trimmed by 4 bases and J by 2 bases, 2 bases remained unmatched. DNA for the CDR3: TGTGCCAGCAGTGGGGGACAGCCTGGGGCCAACGTCCTGACTTTC. Translating it yields CASSGGQPGANVLTF.

This clonotype turned up a few times. This rearrangement joins TRBV11-2 to TRBJ2-4; possible D gene TRBD1, 5 bases. CDR1 and CDR2 (germline): SGHAT, FQNNGV. The CDR3 contains 16 residues. V was cut by 4 bases and J by 0 bases, with 13 bases left in between. Here the CDR3 DNA reads TGTGCCAGCAGCTCACCCAGGGATCTAGCCAAAAACATTCAGTACTTC. Encoded protein: CASSSPRDLAKNIQYF.

V and J are TRBV6-1 and TRBJ1-5; D is undetermined. From germline, CDR1 is MNHNS and CDR2 SASEGT. CDR3 length: 12 residues. V was cut by 1 base and J by 9 bases, with 7 bases left in between. The CDR3 sequence is CASSEGHLPQHF. CDR3 sequence (DNA): TGTGCCAGCAGTGAAGGTCATCTGCCCCAGCATTTT.

In its sample, this clonotype was seen a few times. This rearrangement joins TRBV19 to TRBJ2-4; D unclear. Germline V lookup: CDR1 LNHDA, CDR2 SQIVND (reference sequence). V lost 0 bases and J lost 0, with 3 bases in between. The CDR3 has 14 residues. The CDR3 here is CASSIEVAKNIQYF. For the CDR3, the DNA is TGTGCCAGTAGTATAGAAGTAGCCAAAAACATTCAGTACTTC. Filled out from reference TRBV19 and TRBJ2-4, the complete variable domain reads DGGITQSPKYLFRKEGQNVTLSCEQNLNHDAMYWYRQDPGQGLRLIYYSQIVNDFQKGDIAEGYSVSREKKESFPLTVTSAQKNPTAFYLCASSIEVAKNIQYFGAGTRLSVL.

The rearrangement links TRBV12-3 or TRBV12-4 to TRBJ1-1; D unresolved. Trimming took 3 bases from V and 3 from J, leaving 14 bases between them. This CDR3 is 15 amino acids long. The CDR3 DNA follows: TGTGCCAGCAGTTTTGGGGTTCGGGGTTACACTGAAGCTTTCTTT. Its protein is CASSFGVRGYTEAFF.

This clonotype was observed a handful of times. This CDR3 is CASSLGGETNEAFF. The DNA of the CDR3 is TGTGCCAGCAGCTTAGGGGGGGAAACAAATGAAGCTTTCTTT. This chain connects TRBV7-9 to TRBJ1-1, with D possibly matching TRBD1 (5 bases). The CDR3 is 14 amino acids. The V gene's germline CDR1 is SEHNR and CDR2 FQNEAQ (reference sequence). The ends were cut back, 1 base at V and 7 bases at J, with 13 bases in the middle.

This clonotype turned up a few times. The chain couples TRBV12-3 or TRBV12-4 to TRBJ2-5; D tentatively reads TRBD1 or TRBD2 (7 bases each). The CDR3 has 15 amino acids. Between the trimmed V and J ends, which lost 6 bases and 1 base, there was a span of 15 bases. The CDR3 nucleotides are TGTGCCAGCAGCCCAGGGGGGGGTGGCCAAGAGACCCAGTACTTC. It encodes CASSPGGGGQETQYF.

This clonotype was observed a handful of times. The V gene is TRBV12-3 or TRBV12-4, the J gene TRBJ1-1; no firm D call. V lost 1 base to trimming and J lost 3 bases, with 12 bases between them. This CDR3 has 15 amino acids. This chain's CDR3 is CASSLGSTLDTEAFF. DNA for the CDR3: TGTGCCAGCAGTTTAGGGTCGACCCTGGACACTGAAGCTTTCTTT.

This clonotype has a handful of counts. V usage is TRBV20-1 and J usage is TRBJ2-1; 7 nucleotides align to TRBD2. The CDR3 extends over 11 amino acids. The V segment lost 6 bases and the J segment 6 bases; nucleotides outside the gene matches: 2. Germline loops: CDR1 DFQATT, CDR2 SNEGSKA (reference sequence). DNA for the CDR3: TGCAGTGCGGGGAGGGCCAATGAGCAGTTCTTC. Translating it yields CSAGRANEQFF.

This clonotype was detected a few times. The CDR3 coding sequence is TGTGCCAGCAGCGTAGAGGGGTTTGGGTCGGACGAGCAGTACTTC. This gives the protein CASSVEGFGSDEQYF. The chain carries TRBV9 and TRBJ2-7; TRBD1 is a possible D gene (5 bases). CDR3 length: 15 amino acids. Per the germline V gene, CDR1 is SGDLS and CDR2 is YYNGEE. The V end was cut by 0 bases, the J end by 5 bases, with 15 bases between.

The chain employs TRBV7-9 and TRBJ2-7, with 8 nucleotides matching TRBD2. Unmatched junction bases numbered 8, after V lost 2 bases and J lost 5 bases. The CDR3 spans 15 residues. Germline V gene data show CDR1 as SEHNR and CDR2 as FQNEAQ (reference sequence). DNA for the CDR3: TGTGCCAGCAGCTTATCCGGGAGGGGAACCCACGAGCAGTACTTC. As protein: CASSLSGRGTHEQYF.

The rearrangement links TRBV28 to TRBJ1-1, with D possibly matching TRBD1 (6 bases). The CDR3 has 14 amino acids. Germline V gene lookup returns CDR1 MDHEN and CDR2 SYDVKM. V was shortened by 5 bases and J by 1 base, with 11 bases between the two germline ends. The CDR3 sequence: CASSRLTGNTEAFF. The CDR3 nucleotides are TGTGCCAGCAGTCGGTTGACAGGGAACACTGAAGCTTTCTTT.